The T cell receptor beta chain under discussion was sequenced for a study of cytomegalovirus exposure and HLA in healthy donors. Notes on the study in general: Some V segments could not be told apart, so they were left out, TRBV6-2 and TRBV6-3 among them. Associated with cytomegalovirus, according to the listing, were about 160 TCR beta chains.

Primers for the PCR totalled 60 Vbeta and 13 Jbeta. TCRdb keeps only in-frame clones here, not all; method: immunoSEQ multiplex PCR. The data hold some 50,000 clones, with around 68% observed a single time. This clone has a single count. Its cognate antigen is unknown. Per the germline V gene, CDR1 is WNHNN and CDR2 is SYGVQD (reference sequence). This CDR3 has 18 amino acids. The V segment lost 1 base and the J segment 5 bases; nucleotides outside the gene matches: 13. The chain links TRBV10-1 to TRBJ2-2, with 7 bases lining up with TRBD2. The sequence derives from a man aged 25-45 years in good health and CMV-seronegative. Specimen: PBMCs. The chain's CDR3 is CASSELFGSSGLTGELFF. Here the CDR3 DNA reads TGCGCCAGCAGTGAGTTGTTTGGGTCTAGCGGACTAACCGGGGAGCTGTTTTTT.